The rows below give T cell receptor beta chains drawn from one sample of a study of identifying expanded T cells in peripheral blood. Clones were read by immunoSEQ multiplex PCR, and TCRdb kept only the in-frame ones, dropping some. The sample shows approximately 81,000 clones, 65% to 85% of them seen only once. The specimen was blood. These receptors originate from a person between 18 and 69 years old in good health. CDR3s include the opening cysteine and the closing phenylalanine or tryptophan. D genes are given only for firm matches. Clone size appears in some rows only: once, few, many, or a class for an expanded clone.

j_call: TRBJ2-5
v_call: TRBV30
d_call: NA
clone_size: NA
cdr3_nt: TGTGCCTGGAGTGCCCCAGGGGTCCGGGAGACCCAGTACTTC
cdr3_aa: CAWSAPGVRETQYF

j_call: TRBJ2-1
v_call: TRBV5-4
d_call: TRBD2
clone_size: once
cdr3_nt: TGTGCCAGCAGCTACGAGCAGCGGGGTCGGAATGAGCAGTTCTTC
cdr3_aa: CASSYEQRGRNEQFF

j_call: TRBJ1-2
v_call: TRBV14
d_call: NA
clone_size: NA
cdr3_nt: TGTGCCAGCAGCTCGGTCGCTAACTATGGCTACACCTTC
cdr3_aa: CASSSVANYGYTF

j_call: TRBJ2-7
v_call: TRBV4-1
d_call: NA
clone_size: once
cdr3_nt: TGCGCCAGCAGCCAATTGATAGAGTACGAGCAGTACTTC
cdr3_aa: CASSQLIEYEQYF

j_call: TRBJ2-1
v_call: TRBV29-1
d_call: NA
clone_size: few
cdr3_nt: TGCAGCGTTGAAGAGCCCCGCGCCGCAGAGCAGTTCTTC
cdr3_aa: CSVEEPRAAEQFF

j_call: TRBJ2-3
v_call: TRBV5-1
d_call: NA
clone_size: NA
cdr3_nt: TGCGCCAGCAGCTTGGAGAGTTCTAGCACAGATACGCAGTATTTT
cdr3_aa: CASSLESSSTDTQYF

j_call: TRBJ2-3
v_call: TRBV7-9
d_call: TRBD2
clone_size: NA
cdr3_nt: TGTGCCAGCAGCTTTCGGACTAGCGGGGGGAGCACAGATACGCAGTATTTT
cdr3_aa: CASSFRTSGGSTDTQYF

j_call: TRBJ1-4
v_call: TRBV7-6
d_call: TRBD1
clone_size: NA
cdr3_nt: TGTGCCAGCAGCCCAAGACAGGGCGAGGAAAAACTGTTTTTT
cdr3_aa: CASSPRQGEEKLFF

j_call: TRBJ2-5
v_call: TRBV29-1
d_call: NA
clone_size: NA
cdr3_nt: TGCAGCGCCCGCACCTCAAAGGGAGAGACCCAGTACTTC
cdr3_aa: CSARTSKGETQYF

j_call: TRBJ2-3
v_call: TRBV29-1
d_call: TRBD2
clone_size: NA
cdr3_nt: TGCAGCGTTGACGGTAGCGGGAGGACTAGCACAGATACGCAGTATTTT
cdr3_aa: CSVDGSGRTSTDTQYF

j_call: TRBJ2-7
v_call: TRBV27
d_call: NA
clone_size: NA
cdr3_nt: TGTGCCAGCAGTTTATCGAGAGGGGGGACCTACGAGCAGTACTTC
cdr3_aa: CASSLSRGGTYEQYF